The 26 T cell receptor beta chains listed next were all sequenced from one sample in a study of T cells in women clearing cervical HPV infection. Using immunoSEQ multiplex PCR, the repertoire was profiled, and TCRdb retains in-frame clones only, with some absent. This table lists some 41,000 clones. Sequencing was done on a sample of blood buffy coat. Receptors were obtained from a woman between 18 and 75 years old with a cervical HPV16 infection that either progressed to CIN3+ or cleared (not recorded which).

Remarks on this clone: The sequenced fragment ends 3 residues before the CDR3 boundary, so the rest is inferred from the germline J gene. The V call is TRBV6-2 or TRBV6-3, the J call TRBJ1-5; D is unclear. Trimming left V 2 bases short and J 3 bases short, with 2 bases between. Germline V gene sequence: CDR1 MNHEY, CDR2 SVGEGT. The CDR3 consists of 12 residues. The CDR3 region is CASSYHNQPQHF. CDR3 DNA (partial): TGTGCCAGCAGTTACCACAATCAGCCC.

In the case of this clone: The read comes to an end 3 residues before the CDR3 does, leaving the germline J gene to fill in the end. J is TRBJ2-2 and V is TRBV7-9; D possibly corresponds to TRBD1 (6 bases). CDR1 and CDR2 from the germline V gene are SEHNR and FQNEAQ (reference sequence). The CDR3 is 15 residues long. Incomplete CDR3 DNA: TGTGCCAGCAGCTTGGGTCAGGGGTTTGGGGAAAAG. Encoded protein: CASSLGQGFGEK. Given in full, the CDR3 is CASSLGQGFGEKLFF. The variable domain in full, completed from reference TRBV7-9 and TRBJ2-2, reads DTGVSQNPRHKITKRGQNVTFRCDPISEHNRLYWYRQTLGQGPEFLTYFQNEAQLEKSRLLSDRFSAERPKGSFSTLEIQRTEQGDSAMYLCASSLGQGFGEKLFFGEGSRLTVL.

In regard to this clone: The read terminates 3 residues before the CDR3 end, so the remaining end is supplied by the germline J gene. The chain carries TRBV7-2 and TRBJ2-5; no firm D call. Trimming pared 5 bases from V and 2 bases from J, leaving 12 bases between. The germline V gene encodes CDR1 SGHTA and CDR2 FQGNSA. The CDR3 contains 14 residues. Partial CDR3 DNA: TGTGCCAGCAGCCAACGGTCACTACAAGAGACC. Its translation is CASSQRSLQET. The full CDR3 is CASSQRSLQETQYF.

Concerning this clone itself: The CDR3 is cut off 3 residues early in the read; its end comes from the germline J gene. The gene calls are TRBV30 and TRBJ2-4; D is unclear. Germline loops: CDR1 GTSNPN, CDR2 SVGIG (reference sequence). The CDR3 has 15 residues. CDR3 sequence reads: CAWSVFGLGNQPQYF. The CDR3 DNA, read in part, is TGTGCCTGGAGTGTATTCGGATTGGGCAATCAGCCT.

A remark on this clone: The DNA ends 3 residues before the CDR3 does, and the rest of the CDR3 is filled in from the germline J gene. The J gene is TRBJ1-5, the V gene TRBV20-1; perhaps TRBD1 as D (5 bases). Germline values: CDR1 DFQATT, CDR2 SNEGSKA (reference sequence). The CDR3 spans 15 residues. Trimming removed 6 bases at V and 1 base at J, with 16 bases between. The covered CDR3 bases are TGCAGTGCCACCCAGGGATCGGGAAGCAATCAGCCC. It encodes CSATQGSGSNQP. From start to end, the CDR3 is CSATQGSGSNQPQHF.

CDR3 amino acids: CAWSGQGVSQPQYF. The CDR3 DNA, read in part, is TGTGCCTGGAGTGGACAGGGAGTTAGTCAGCCG. The V call is TRBV30, the J call TRBJ2-3; 7 bases agree with TRBD1. The CDR3 goes on 3 residues after the read ends, and that part is filled in from the germline J gene. Germline V gives CDR1 GTSNPN, CDR2 SVGIG (reference sequence). The CDR3 contains 14 residues.

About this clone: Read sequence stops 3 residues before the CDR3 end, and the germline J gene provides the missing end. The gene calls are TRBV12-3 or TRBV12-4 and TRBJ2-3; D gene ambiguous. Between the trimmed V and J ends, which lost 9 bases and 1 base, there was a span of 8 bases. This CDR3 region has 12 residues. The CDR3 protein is CASSSGTDTQYF. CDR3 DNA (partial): TGTGCCAGTAGCTCCGGCACAGATACG.

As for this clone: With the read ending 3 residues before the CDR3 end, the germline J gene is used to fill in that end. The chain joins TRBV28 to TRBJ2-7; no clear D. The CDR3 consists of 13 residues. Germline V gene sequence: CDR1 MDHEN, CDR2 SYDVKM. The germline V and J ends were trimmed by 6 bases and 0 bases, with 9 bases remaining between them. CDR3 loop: CASRRFNSYEQYF. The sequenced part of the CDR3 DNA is TGTGCCAGCAGGCGTTTTAACTCCTACGAG.

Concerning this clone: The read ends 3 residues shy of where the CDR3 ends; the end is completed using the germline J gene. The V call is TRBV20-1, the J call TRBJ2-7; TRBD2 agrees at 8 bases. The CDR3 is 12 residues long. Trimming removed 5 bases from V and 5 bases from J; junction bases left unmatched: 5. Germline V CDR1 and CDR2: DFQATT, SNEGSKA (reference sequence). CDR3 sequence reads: CSAGGLEHEQYF. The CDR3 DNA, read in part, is TGCAGTGCTGGGGGACTAGAGCACGAG.

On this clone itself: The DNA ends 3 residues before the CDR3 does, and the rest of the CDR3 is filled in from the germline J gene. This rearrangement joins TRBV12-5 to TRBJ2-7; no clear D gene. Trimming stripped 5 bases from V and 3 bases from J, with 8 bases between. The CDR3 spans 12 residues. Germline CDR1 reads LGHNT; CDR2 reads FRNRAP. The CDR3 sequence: CASGPRLYEQYF. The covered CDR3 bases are TGTGCTAGTGGTCCCCGTCTCTACGAG.

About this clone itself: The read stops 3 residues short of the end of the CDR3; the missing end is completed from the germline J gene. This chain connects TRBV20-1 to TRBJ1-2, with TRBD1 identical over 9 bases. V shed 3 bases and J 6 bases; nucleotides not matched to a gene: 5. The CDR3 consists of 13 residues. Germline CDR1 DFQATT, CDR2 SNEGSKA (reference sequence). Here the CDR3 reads CSARGTGTNGYTF. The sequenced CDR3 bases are TGCAGTGCTAGGGGGACAGGGACAAATGGC.

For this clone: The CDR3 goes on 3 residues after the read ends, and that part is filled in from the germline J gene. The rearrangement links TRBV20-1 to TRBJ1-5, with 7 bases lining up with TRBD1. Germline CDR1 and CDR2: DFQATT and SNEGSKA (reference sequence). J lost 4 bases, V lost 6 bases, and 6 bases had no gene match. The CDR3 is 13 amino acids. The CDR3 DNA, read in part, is TGCAGTGCGCCAACAGGGGCGAATCAGCCC. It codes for CSAPTGANQP. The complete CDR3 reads CSAPTGANQPQHF.

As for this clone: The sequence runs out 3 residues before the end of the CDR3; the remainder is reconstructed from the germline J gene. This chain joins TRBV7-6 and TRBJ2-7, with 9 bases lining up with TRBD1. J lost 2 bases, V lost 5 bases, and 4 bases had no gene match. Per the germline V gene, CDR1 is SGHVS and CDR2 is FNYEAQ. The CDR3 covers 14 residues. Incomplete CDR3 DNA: TGTGCCAGCAGCGGGGGGACAGGGCCCTACGAG. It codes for CASSGGTGPYE. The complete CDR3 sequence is CASSGGTGPYEQYF.

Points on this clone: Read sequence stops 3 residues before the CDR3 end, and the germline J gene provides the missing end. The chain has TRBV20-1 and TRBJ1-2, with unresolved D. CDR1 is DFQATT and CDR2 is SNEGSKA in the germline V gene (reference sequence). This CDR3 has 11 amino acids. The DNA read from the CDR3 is TGCAGTGCAGAACTACGGAATACC. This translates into CSAELRNT. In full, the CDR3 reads CSAELRNTYTF.

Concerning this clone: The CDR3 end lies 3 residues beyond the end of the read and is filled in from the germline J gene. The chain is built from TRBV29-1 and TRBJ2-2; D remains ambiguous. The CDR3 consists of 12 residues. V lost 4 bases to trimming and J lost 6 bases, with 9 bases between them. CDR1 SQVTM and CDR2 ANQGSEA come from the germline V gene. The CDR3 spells CSVVSGAGELFF. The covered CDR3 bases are TGCAGCGTTGTATCCGGTGCCGGGGAG.

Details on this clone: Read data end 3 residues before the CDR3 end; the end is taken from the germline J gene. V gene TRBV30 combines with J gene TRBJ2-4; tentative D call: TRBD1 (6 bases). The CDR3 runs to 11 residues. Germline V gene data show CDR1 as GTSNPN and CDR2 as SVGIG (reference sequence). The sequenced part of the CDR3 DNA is TGTGCCTGGAAAGGGGACATCGGT. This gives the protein CAWKGDIG. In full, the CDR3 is CAWKGDIGQYF.

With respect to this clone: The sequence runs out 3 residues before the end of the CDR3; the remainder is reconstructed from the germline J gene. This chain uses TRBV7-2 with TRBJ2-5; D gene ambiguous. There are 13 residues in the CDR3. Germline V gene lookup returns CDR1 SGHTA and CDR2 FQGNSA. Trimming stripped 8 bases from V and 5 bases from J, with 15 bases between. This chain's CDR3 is CASSAPPRETQYF. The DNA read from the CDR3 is TGTGCCAGCTCGGCACCGCCGCGGGAGACC. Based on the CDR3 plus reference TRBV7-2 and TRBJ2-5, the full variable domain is GAGVSQSPSNKVTEKGKDVELRCDPISGHTALYWYRQSLGQGLEFLIYFQGNSAPDKSGLPSDRFSAERTGGSVSTLTIQRTQQEDSAVYLCASSAPPRETQYFGPGTRLLVL.

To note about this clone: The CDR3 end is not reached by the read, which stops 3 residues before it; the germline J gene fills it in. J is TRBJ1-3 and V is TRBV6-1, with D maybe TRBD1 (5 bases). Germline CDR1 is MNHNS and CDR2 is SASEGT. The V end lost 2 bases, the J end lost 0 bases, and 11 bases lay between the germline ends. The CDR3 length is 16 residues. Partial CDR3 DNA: TGTGCCAGCAGTGAACTGCGGGGCACCTCTGGAAACACC. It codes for CASSELRGTSGNT. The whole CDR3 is CASSELRGTSGNTIYF.

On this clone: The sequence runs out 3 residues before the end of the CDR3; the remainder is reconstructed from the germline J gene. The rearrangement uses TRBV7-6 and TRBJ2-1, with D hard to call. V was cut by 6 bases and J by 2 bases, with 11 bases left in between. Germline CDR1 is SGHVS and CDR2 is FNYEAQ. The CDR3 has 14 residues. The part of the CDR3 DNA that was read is TGTGCCAGCAGTCCACGCGGCCCCTACAATGAG. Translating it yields CASSPRGPYNE. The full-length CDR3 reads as CASSPRGPYNEQFF.

The DNA read from the CDR3 is TGTGCCAGCAGCCGAGGACATCCGGGAACTACGTCAGAGACC. It is translated as CASSRGHPGTTSET. The entire CDR3 reads CASSRGHPGTTSETQYF. The V gene is TRBV4-2, the J gene TRBJ2-5; D tentatively fits TRBD1 or TRBD2 (5 bases each). The sequenced fragment ends 3 residues before the CDR3 boundary, so the rest is inferred from the germline J gene. V lost 4 bases and J lost 4, with 22 bases in between. CDR3 size: 17 residues. CDR1 is LGHNA, CDR2 YNFKEQ, per germline.

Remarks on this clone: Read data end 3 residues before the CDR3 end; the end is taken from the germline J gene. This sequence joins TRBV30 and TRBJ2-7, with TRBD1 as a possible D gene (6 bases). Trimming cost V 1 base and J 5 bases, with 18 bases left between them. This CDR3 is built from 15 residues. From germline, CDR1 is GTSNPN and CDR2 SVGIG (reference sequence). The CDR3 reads CAWSALTGPWNEQYF. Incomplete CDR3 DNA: TGTGCCTGGAGTGCCTTAACAGGGCCATGGAACGAG.

The CDR3 reads CASSLAGLEAEQFF. Incomplete CDR3 DNA: TGTGCCAGCAGCTTAGCCGGACTAGAGGCTGAG. The gene calls are TRBV7-9 and TRBJ2-1; 7 bases match TRBD2. The sequenced fragment ends 3 residues before the CDR3 boundary, so the rest is inferred from the germline J gene. This CDR3 is built from 14 residues. J lost 9 bases, V lost 0 bases, and 5 bases had no gene match. The germline gives CDR1 SEHNR, CDR2 FQNEAQ (reference sequence).

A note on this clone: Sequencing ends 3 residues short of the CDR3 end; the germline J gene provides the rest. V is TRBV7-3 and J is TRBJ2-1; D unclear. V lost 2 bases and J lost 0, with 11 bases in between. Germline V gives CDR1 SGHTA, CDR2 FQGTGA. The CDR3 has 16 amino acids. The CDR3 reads CASSLRFTDSYNEQFF. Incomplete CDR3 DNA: TGTGCCAGCAGCTTACGGTTCACAGACTCCTACAATGAG.

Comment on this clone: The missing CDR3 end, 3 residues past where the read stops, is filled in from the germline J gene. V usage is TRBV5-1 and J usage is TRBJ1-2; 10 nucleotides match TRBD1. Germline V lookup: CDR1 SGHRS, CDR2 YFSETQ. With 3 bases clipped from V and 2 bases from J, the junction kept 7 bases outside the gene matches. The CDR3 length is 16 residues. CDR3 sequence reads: CASSSYPTGGNYGYTF. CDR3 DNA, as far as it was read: TGCGCCAGCAGCTCCTACCCGACAGGGGGCAACTATGGC.

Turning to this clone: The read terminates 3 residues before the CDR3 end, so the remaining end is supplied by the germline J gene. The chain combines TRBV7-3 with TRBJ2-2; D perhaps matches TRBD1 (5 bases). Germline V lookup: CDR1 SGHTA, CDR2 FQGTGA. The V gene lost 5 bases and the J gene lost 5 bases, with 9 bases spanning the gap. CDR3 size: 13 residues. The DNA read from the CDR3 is TGTGCCAGCAGCCCCCCAGGGACCGGGGAG. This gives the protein CASSPPGTGE. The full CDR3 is CASSPPGTGELFF. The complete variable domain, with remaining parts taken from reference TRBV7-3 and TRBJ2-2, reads GAGVSQTPSNKVTEKGKYVELRCDPISGHTALYWYRQSLGQGPEFLIYFQGTGAADDSGLPNDRFFAVRPEGSVSTLKIQRTERGDSAVYLCASSPPGTGELFFGEGSRLTVL.

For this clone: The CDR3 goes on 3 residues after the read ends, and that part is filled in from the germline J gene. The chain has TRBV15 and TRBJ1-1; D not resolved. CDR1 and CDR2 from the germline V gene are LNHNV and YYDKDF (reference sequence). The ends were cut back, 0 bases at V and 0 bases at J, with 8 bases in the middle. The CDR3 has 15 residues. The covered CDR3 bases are TGTGCCACCAGCAGAGATCGGGGAATGAACACTGAA. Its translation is CATSRDRGMNTE. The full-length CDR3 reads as CATSRDRGMNTEAFF.